What follows are 5 T cell receptor beta chains derived from one specimen sequenced in a study of radiotherapy plus CTLA-4 blockade in lung cancer. Clones were sequenced by immunoSEQ multiplex PCR, and TCRdb holds only the in-frame ones, with some missing. The sample holds over 60,000 clones, 85% to 90% seen once. The sequencing used peripheral blood, collected from a patient treated with radiotherapy plus ipilimumab. The receptors come from a human donor with non-small cell lung cancer who had stable disease on radiotherapy plus ipilimumab.

The V and J genes are TRBV6-1 and TRBJ2-2; 7 bases match TRBD1. The germline V gene encodes CDR1 MNHNS and CDR2 SASEGT. The CDR3 covers 16 residues. Trimming took 2 bases from V and 6 from J; bases not matched to a gene: 9. The CDR3 DNA reads as TGTGCCAGCAGTGAAAGGCAGGGGGTCAACGCCGGGGAGCTGTTTTTT. This sequence encodes CASSERQGVNAGELFF.

This chain connects TRBV7-2 to TRBJ2-1; 14 bases map to TRBD2. CDR3 length: 16 amino acids. V was clipped by 5 bases and J by 4 bases; unmatched bases: 4. Looked up from germline, CDR1 is SGHTA and CDR2 is FQGNSA. The CDR3 nucleotides read TGTGCCAGCAGCCCCCGACTAGCGGGGGGGTACAATGAGCAGTTCTTC. Its translation: CASSPRLAGGYNEQFF. Looking up the rest from reference TRBV7-2 and TRBJ2-1 gives the full variable domain: GAGVSQSPSNKVTEKGKDVELRCDPISGHTALYWYRQSLGQGLEFLIYFQGNSAPDKSGLPSDRFSAERTGGSVSTLTIQRTQQEDSAVYLCASSPRLAGGYNEQFFGPGTRLTVL.

The rearrangement joins TRBV30 to TRBJ2-5, with 7 bases fitting TRBD2. The length of the CDR3 is 14 residues. The germline V gene encodes CDR1 GTSNPN and CDR2 SVGIG (reference sequence). J gave up 2 bases and V 4 bases, and 7 bases lay outside the gene matches. DNA for the CDR3: TGTGCCTGGATGGCGGGAGTGGGGCAAGAGACCCAGTACTTC. Amino acid sequence: CAWMAGVGQETQYF. The whole variable domain, remainder taken from reference TRBV30 and TRBJ2-5, is SQTIHQWPATLVQPVGSPLSLECTVEGTSNPNLYWYRQAAGRGLQLLFYSVGIGQISSEVPQNLSASRPQDRQFILSSKKLLLSDSGFYLCAWMAGVGQETQYFGPGTRLLVL.

V usage is TRBV4-1 and J usage is TRBJ1-2; 8 bases are a match to TRBD1. The CDR3 covers 14 residues. Germline CDR1 and CDR2: MGHRA and YSYEKL. Trimming removed 0 bases from V and 4 bases from J; junction bases left unmatched: 1. CDR3 DNA: TGCGCCAGCAGCCAAGATACAGGGGGCTATGGCTACACCTTC. This encodes CASSQDTGGYGYTF.

The chain has TRBV5-1 and TRBJ2-7; weak D call: TRBD2 (6 bases). Germline V CDR1 and CDR2: SGHRS, YFSETQ. V was shortened by 4 bases and J by 3 bases, with 11 bases between the two germline ends. This CDR3 region has 13 residues. The CDR3 DNA reads as TGCGCCAGCAGCCCGGGGGACGGCTACGAGCAGTACTTC. It is translated as CASSPGDGYEQYF.